These 21 T cell receptor beta chains were all obtained from the same sample, sequenced in a study of T cell responses to AZD1222 COVID-19 vaccine. Using immunoSEQ multiplex PCR, the repertoire was profiled, and TCRdb retains in-frame clones only, with some absent. The sample has around 88,000 clones; 70% to 90% are singletons. The sample in question was peripheral blood, obtained on day 0 of MenACWY control vaccination. All receptors derive from an adult in good health.

This chain joins TRBV27 and TRBJ1-4; D might be TRBD1 (5 bases). Germline assignment: CDR1 MNHEY and CDR2 SMNVEV (reference sequence). Trimming pared 2 bases from V and 12 bases from J, leaving 13 bases between. The CDR3 sequence is 13 residues long. The CDR3: CASSLGGQGELFF. In DNA, the CDR3 is TGTGCCAGCAGTTTAGGAGGGCAGGGTGAACTGTTTTTT.

This chain links TRBV24-1 with TRBJ2-1; no clear D gene. The germline V gene has CDR1 KGHDR and CDR2 SFDVKD. Deletions cut 0 bases from V and 7 bases from J, with 3 bases between. The CDR3 length is 12 residues. CDR3 amino acids: CATSDLPNEQFF. The CDR3 DNA sequence: TGTGCCACCAGTGATTTGCCAAATGAGCAGTTCTTC.

The CDR3 reads CASSLDGGPLHF. CDR3 DNA sequence: TGTGCCAGCAGCTTAGATGGCGGACCCCTCCACTTT. This chain joins TRBV11-2 and TRBJ1-6, with D unresolved. Between the trimmed V and J ends, which lost 0 bases and 12 bases, there was a span of 6 bases. Per germline, CDR1 SGHAT and CDR2 FQNNGV. This CDR3 region has 12 residues.

This chain connects TRBV6-5 to TRBJ2-7; 10 bases align to TRBD1. Germline CDR1 and CDR2: MNHEY and SVGAGI. J gave up 5 bases and V 5 bases, and 6 bases lay outside the gene matches. CDR3 length equals 14 residues. The CDR3 region is CASSPGQGIDEQYF. CDR3 sequence (DNA): TGTGCCAGCAGTCCGGGACAGGGGATCGACGAGCAGTACTTC.

The chain links TRBV11-3 to TRBJ1-1; D perhaps matches TRBD1 (6 bases). The CDR3 is 14 residues long. CDR1 is SGHNT, CDR2 YENEEA, per germline. Trimming left V 5 bases short and J 4 bases short, with 14 bases between. CDR3: CASSPRGDGTEAFF. Here the CDR3 DNA reads TGTGCCAGCAGCCCCAGGGGAGACGGCACTGAAGCTTTCTTT.

V gene TRBV7-6 combines with J gene TRBJ1-3, with TRBD1 matching 8 bases. The CDR3 totals 17 residues. V gave up 2 bases and J gave up 1 base; unmatched junction bases: 7. The germline gives CDR1 SGHVS, CDR2 FNYEAQ. DNA for the CDR3: TGTGCCAGCAGCTTAAGCAGGGGGCAAGGGTCTGGAAACACCATATATTTT. Encoded protein: CASSLSRGQGSGNTIYF.

V usage is TRBV2 and J usage is TRBJ2-5; 9 nucleotides match TRBD1. The germline gives CDR1 SNHLY, CDR2 FYNNEI. V lost 3 bases, J lost 5 bases, and 4 bases stayed unmatched. The CDR3 covers 14 residues. Here the CDR3 reads CASSDKDRGETQYF. DNA for the CDR3: TGTGCCAGCAGTGACAAGGACAGGGGTGAGACCCAGTACTTC.

In its sample, this clone was seen a few times. The rearrangement uses TRBV11-1 and TRBJ1-1, with D perhaps TRBD1 (5 bases). Trimming shortened V by 0 bases and J by 3 bases, and 20 bases separated the two germline ends. In germline, CDR1 is SGHAT, CDR2 FQDESV (reference sequence). The CDR3 length is 18 residues. The CDR3, as DNA: TGTGCCAGCAGCTTAGCTGGGGGTATGGGCCCGGGGGACACTGAAGCTTTCTTT. It codes for CASSLAGGMGPGDTEAFF.

This chain joins TRBV6-6 and TRBJ1-5; D is uncertain. Germline CDR1 reads MNHNY; CDR2 reads SVGAGI (reference sequence). This CDR3 spans 13 amino acids. Trimming removed 2 bases at V and 7 bases at J, with 9 bases between. The CDR3: CASSYPEEQPQHF. Here the CDR3 DNA reads TGTGCCAGCAGTTACCCTGAGGAGCAGCCCCAGCATTTT.

This clone occurred once. The genes are TRBV11-3 and TRBJ2-4, with D maybe TRBD2 (7 bases). There are 13 residues in the CDR3. The V and J ends lost 2 bases and 9 bases respectively, with 11 bases between them. Germline lookup yields CDR1 SGHNT and CDR2 YENEEA. The CDR3 DNA reads TGTGCCAGCAGCTTAAACAGGGAGGGCATTCAGTACTTC. The encoded protein is CASSLNREGIQYF.

The V call is TRBV3-1 (or the pseudogene TRBV3-2), the J call TRBJ2-2; a possible D gene is TRBD1 (6 bases). This CDR3 contains 15 residues. V lost 1 base and J 6 bases, leaving 12 bases between the germline ends. Germline CDR1 is LGHDT and CDR2 is YNNKEL (reference sequence). The CDR3 sequence: CASSQAGGQPGELFF. The CDR3 DNA sequence: TGTGCCAGCAGCCAAGCTGGGGGCCAGCCCGGGGAGCTGTTTTTT.

The chain has TRBV5-4 and TRBJ2-5; D may be TRBD2 (7 bases). Trimming took 10 bases from V and 5 from J, leaving 15 bases between them. This CDR3 contains 12 residues. CDR1 is SGHNT and CDR2 is YYREEE in the germline V gene (reference sequence). The CDR3 sequence is CAGGGAGETQYF. In DNA, the CDR3 is TGTGCCGGTGGGGGGGCCGGGGAGACCCAGTACTTC.

This rearrangement joins TRBV9 to TRBJ2-2, with 7 bases matching TRBD2. Looked up from germline, CDR1 is SGDLS and CDR2 is YYNGEE. The ends lost 0 bases at V and 3 bases at J; junction bases unmatched: 8. The CDR3 length is 17 residues. The chain's CDR3 is CASSVVGRGADTGELFF. CDR3 in DNA: TGTGCCAGCAGCGTAGTAGGGAGGGGCGCCGACACCGGGGAGCTGTTTTTT.

This chain links TRBV6-5 with TRBJ1-2; the D gene is possibly TRBD1 (5 bases). Trimming left V 6 bases short and J 7 bases short, with 15 bases between. From germline, CDR1 is MNHEY and CDR2 SVGAGI. CDR3 length: 13 amino acids. The CDR3 loop is CASRAGAESGYTF. CDR3 coding DNA: TGTGCCAGCAGGGCCGGGGCCGAAAGTGGCTACACCTTC.

The CDR3 DNA is TGTGCCAGCAGTTTGCCGCCCTGGGATTTAGCTTTCTTT. Its protein product is CASSLPPWDLAFF. This rearrangement joins TRBV28 to TRBJ1-1, with D hard to call. The V end lost 3 bases, the J end lost 10 bases, and 15 bases lay between the germline ends. Per germline, CDR1 MDHEN and CDR2 SYDVKM. This CDR3 comprises 13 residues.

The chain joins TRBV19 to TRBJ1-1; 7 positions agree with TRBD1. The J segment lost 1 base and the V segment lost 6 bases, leaving 2 bases of the junction unmatched. The CDR3 is made up of 13 amino acids. The germline V gene has CDR1 LNHDA and CDR2 SQIVND (reference sequence). CDR3 loop: CASRRTGNTEAFF. As DNA, the CDR3 is TGTGCCAGTAGAAGGACAGGGAACACTGAAGCTTTCTTT. The full variable domain, its missing parts supplied by reference TRBV19 and TRBJ1-1, is DGGITQSPKYLFRKEGQNVTLSCEQNLNHDAMYWYRQDPGQGLRLIYYSQIVNDFQKGDIAEGYSVSREKKESFPLTVTSAQKNPTAFYLCASRRTGNTEAFFGQGTRLTVV.

The chain couples TRBV10-3 to TRBJ1-6, with a weak D call TRBD1 (5 bases). The CDR3 covers 15 residues. V was cut by 2 bases and J by 3 bases, with 8 bases left in between. In germline, CDR1 is ENHRY, CDR2 SYGVKD. The CDR3 coding sequence is TGTGCCATCAGTGAGCCAGGGAGCTATAATTCACCCCTCCACTTT. Protein: CAISEPGSYNSPLHF.

This CDR3 is CASSQGLPNSPLHF. The CDR3 nucleotides read TGTGCCAGCAGCCAAGGACTGCCAAATTCACCCCTCCACTTT. The chain couples TRBV7-2 to TRBJ1-6; no definite D call. Trimming pared 5 bases from V and 7 bases from J, leaving 12 bases between. There are 14 residues in the CDR3. Per the germline V gene, CDR1 is SGHTA and CDR2 is FQGNSA.

This rearrangement joins TRBV5-8 to TRBJ2-3; 13 bases map to TRBD2. V lost 4 bases and J lost 2; bases outside the gene matches: 4. In germline, CDR1 is SGHTS, CDR2 YDEGEE. The CDR3 consists of 16 residues. In DNA, the CDR3 is TGTGCCAGCAGCCGGGGACTAGCGGGGTTCACAGATACGCAGTATTTT. This sequence encodes CASSRGLAGFTDTQYF.

The rearrangement links TRBV12-5 to TRBJ1-4; 7 positions agree with TRBD1. Germline CDR1 is LGHNT and CDR2 is FRNRAP. The J segment lost 8 bases and the V segment lost 0 bases, leaving 9 bases of the junction unmatched. There are 16 residues in the CDR3. This CDR3 reads CASGLVSEGADEKLFF. DNA of the CDR3: TGTGCTAGTGGTTTGGTATCCGAGGGGGCGGACGAAAAACTGTTTTTT.

The chain is built from TRBV19 and TRBJ1-6; 8 nucleotides agree with TRBD1. The germline gives CDR1 LNHDA, CDR2 SQIVND (reference sequence). The CDR3 has 13 amino acids. CDR3: CATRDRTNSPLHF. CDR3 DNA: TGTGCTACTCGGGACAGGACTAATTCACCCCTCCACTTT.